Here is one T cell receptor beta chain with its context. Its antigen is unknown. These data come from a study of post-analysis software for immune sequencing data. Across the study: Several disease courses (relapsing-remitting, secondary progressive and progressive-relapsing) of multiple sclerosis were included.

Study results and caveats: TRBV5-6, TRBV5-1 and TRBV20-1 belonged to a set of about five TRBV segments that were more frequent in patients than controls. Significantly lower normalized Chao1 diversity was found in patients with multiple sclerosis relative to controls. Same-batch preparations were strongly co-clustered by F measure.

Germline V gene lookup returns CDR1 DFQATT and CDR2 SNEGSKA (reference sequence). CDR3 length: 12 amino acids. Trimming stripped 2 bases from V and 5 bases from J, with 9 bases between. Every TCR beta cDNA library bore unique molecular identifiers. Roughly 500,000 cDNA molecules came from about 1 to 10 million T cells. MiXCR was run by TCRdb on the PCR reads, yielding one entry per CDR3 protein. The sample yields roughly 580,000 distinct CDR3 sequences, 44% seen once. Sequencing input: blood. The source of this sequence is a girl aged 5 to 17 with multiple sclerosis. The chain employs TRBV20-1 and TRBJ1-1; D is unclear. Here the CDR3 reads CSARPDDTEAFF. The CDR3 nucleotides read TGCAGTGCTAGACCGGACGATACTGAAGCTTTCTTT.